A selection of T cell receptor beta chains follows, all from one sample in a study of tumor and adjacent non-tumor tissue in lung cancer. TCRdb re-analysed the multiplex PCR reads in MiXCR, keeping a single row per CDR3 protein. Here the sample spans 220,000 or so distinct CDR3 sequences, around 71% being singletons. The sequencing sample was made of lung tumor tissue. All receptors come from a man aged 55 to 69 with non-small cell lung cancer. CDR3s include the opening cysteine and the closing phenylalanine or tryptophan. The D gene is left open where the match is weak.

D: NA; V: TRBV11-2; CDR3: CASSFTGPNSQAFF
D: TRBD2; V: TRBV5-1; CDR3: CASSLGTSGGSSDTQYF
D: NA; V: TRBV6-5; CDR3: CDSNNLGTRGETQYF
D: TRBD2; V: TRBV6-6; CDR3: CASSYEGLGNEQYF
D: TRBD2; V: TRBV4-3; CDR3: CASSLLTSTTFTDTQYF
D: NA; V: TRBV6-5; CDR3: CASSHRRRTEAFF
D: TRBD2; V: TRBV20-1; CDR3: CSARTTSGSGEQYF
D: NA; V: TRBV4-2; CDR3: CASSQDLETQYF
D: TRBD1; V: TRBV12-3/TRBV12-4; CDR3: CASSITGDTEAFF
D: NA; V: TRBV12-3/TRBV12-4; CDR3: CVSRWTLEGKEQFF
D: NA; V: TRBV20-1; CDR3: CSAPTAGAMHRTETQYF
D: TRBD1; V: TRBV6-1; CDR3: CASSPDRGGFEKLFF
D: NA; V: TRBV6-5; CDR3: CASRRERGAGTSEKLFF
D: NA; V: TRBV29-1; CDR3: CSVLRRPNYGYTF
D: NA; V: TRBV20-1; CDR3: CSANRDDQETQHF
D: NA; V: TRBV20-1; CDR3: CSAHSLDTQYF
D: TRBD2; V: TRBV7-8; CDR3: CASSLVGSGSLSYEQYF
D: NA; V: TRBV12-3/TRBV12-4; CDR3: CASIRRGRSNQPQHF
D: TRBD2; V: TRBV29-1; CDR3: CSVTSRGTSGGNEEFF
D: NA; V: TRBV4-3; CDR3: CASSQDRAGNEEFF
D: NA; V: TRBV12-3/TRBV12-4; CDR3: CASALAVNTEAFF
D: TRBD1; V: TRBV11-1; CDR3: CASSYWSGGAPGELFF
D: NA; V: TRBV11-2; CDR3: CASSAGNTMYF
D: TRBD2; V: TRBV5-4; CDR3: CTSSLKPGTRETDTQYF
D: NA; V: TRBV5-4; CDR3: CASSFDQLSTEELFF
D: TRBD1; V: TRBV6-1; CDR3: CASSRISTGGSTDELLF
D: NA; V: TRBV20-1; CDR3: CSSRGPGQASSSYNEQFF
D: NA; V: TRBV6-6; CDR3: CASSSSLQGAREAQYF
D: TRBD2; V: TRBV20-1; CDR3: CSATLAGVHEQYF
D: NA; V: TRBV20-1; CDR3: CSARDGGGNSNQPQHF
D: NA; V: TRBV28; CDR3: CASSIPNTHTKYF
D: TRBD2; V: TRBV11-2; CDR3: CASRLAVAGNEQFF
D: NA; V: TRBV4-2; CDR3: CASSQVTGMVRNQPQHF
D: NA; V: TRBV11-3; CDR3: CASSLDWGVINEQFF
D: TRBD2; V: TRBV27; CDR3: CASSPGPGGYEQYF
D: NA; V: TRBV4-3; CDR3: CASSQDGLLNTEAFF
D: TRBD2; V: TRBV6-5; CDR3: CANRSGRSTDTQYF
D: TRBD1; V: TRBV6-6; CDR3: CAGSYSNRDSKKLFF
D: NA; V: TRBV12-3/TRBV12-4; CDR3: CASGLGGTSTQYF
D: TRBD1; V: TRBV12-3/TRBV12-4; CDR3: CASSLALGTVSFF
D: NA; V: TRBV29-1; CDR3: CSVEDRGEGYTF
D: NA; V: TRBV28; CDR3: CASSLYDLRWGYGHTF
D: NA; V: TRBV19; CDR3: CTSRPILSNQPQHF
D: NA; V: TRBV5-1; CDR3: CASKMIDQQEAQYF
D: TRBD1; V: TRBV12-5; CDR3: CGGALPIRGKNYNEQFF
D: TRBD2; V: TRBV7-3; CDR3: CASSLIAGGYNERFF
D: NA; V: TRBV12-3/TRBV12-4; CDR3: CASSLALGGREQYF
D: NA; V: TRBV14; CDR3: CASSQVRTQYF
D: NA; V: TRBV6-5; CDR3: CASRMGSGGAETQSF
D: TRBD2; V: TRBV11-2; CDR3: CASSLVGGYNEQLF
D: NA; V: TRBV29-1; CDR3: CGIQTATGELFF
D: TRBD1; V: TRBV20-1; CDR3: CSALHRDRGWSPLHF